The clone carrying this T cell receptor beta chain was found a few times. Its antigen remains unknown. The data stem from a study of identical twins. From the 5' RACE reads, TCRdb called clonotypes with MiXCR, one entry per CDR3 protein. The sample carries a few hundred thousand distinct CDR3 sequences, approximately 15% recorded once. Findings and limits, study-wide: For zero-insertion analyses, partial confounding could come from invariant MAIT and iNKT cells. Models underpredicted monozygotic twin sharing of out-of-frame TCR alpha.

These same records also appear under a second study, on yellow fever vaccine responses in identical twins.

This TCR was sampled from a woman under 30 in good health. Sequenced input: CD4+ T cells sorted from blood.

CDR3 nucleotides: TGTGCCAGCAGCCAAGTACACGGTCAGCCCCAGCATTTT. This gives the protein CASSQVHGQPQHF. The chain recombines TRBV4-2 with TRBJ1-5; D gene unclear. From germline, CDR1 is LGHNA and CDR2 YNFKEQ. The CDR3 consists of 13 residues. Trimming pared 1 base from V and 6 bases from J, leaving 7 bases between.